This T cell receptor beta chain was identified during a study of beta chain features in type 1 diabetes. Overall study context: Cell yields, gender and age were similar in healthy donors and patients. Notes on the study in general: TCRB CDR3s from Type 1 diabetes patients were moderately but significantly shorter in all four CD4+ subsets. In the patient group, naive, central memory and Treg TCRB repertoires seemed more alike than in the healthy donor group.

For this clone: Its antigen is currently unknown.

CD4+ naive, central memory, regulatory and stem cell-like memory subsets were isolated by sorting on CD45RO/CCR7/CD25/CD127/CD95/CD27. This CDR3 comprises 15 residues. Germline CDR1 is SGHTA and CDR2 is FQGNSA. V lost 5 bases to trimming and J lost 3 bases; unmatched junction nucleotides: 6. The investigators reverse transcribed all of the isolated RNA, so they sequenced expressed TCRB transcripts. Measured with immunoSEQ multiplex PCR; TCRdb has only the in-frame clones, and not every one. Among approximately 130,000 clones listed, 17% were seen once. The specimen was central memory CD4+ T cells from blood. This rearrangement joins TRBV7-2 to TRBJ2-1; 8 positions agree with TRBD2. The receptor's source is a man aged 18 to 30 with type 1 diabetes. The chain's CDR3 is CASSRRSGDYNEQFF. The CDR3 DNA reads as TGTGCCAGCAGCCGACGTAGCGGGGACTACAATGAGCAGTTCTTC.